Each of the 16 T cell receptor beta chains below was sequenced from the same sample in a study of cytomegalovirus exposure and HLA in healthy donors. Profiling relied on immunoSEQ multiplex PCR, and the TCRdb table lists in-frame clones only, not all of them. The sample has tens of thousands of clones; around 90% are singletons. The sequencing sample was made of PBMCs. These receptors all come from a woman aged 18-29 years in good health and CMV-seronegative.

This chain joins TRBV5-1 and TRBJ2-5; TRBD1 matches 7 bases. This CDR3 region has 12 residues. Germline CDR1 and CDR2: SGHRS and YFSETQ. J was trimmed by 7 bases and V by 3 bases; bases with no gene match: 3. CDR3 residues: CASSWDSRTQYF. The CDR3 DNA reads TGCGCCAGCAGCTGGGACAGCAGGACCCAGTACTTC.

This chain joins TRBV7-2 and TRBJ2-2, with TRBD2 matching over 10 bases. This CDR3 region has 19 residues. Trimming took 3 bases from V and 6 from J; bases not matched to a gene: 16. CDR1 is SGHTA, CDR2 FQGNSA, per germline. CDR3 region: CASSLNPGLASLGAGELFF. The CDR3 coding sequence is TGTGCCAGCAGCTTGAATCCGGGACTAGCGTCCCTTGGGGCCGGGGAGCTGTTTTTT. The full variable domain, with the rest looked up from reference TRBV7-2 and TRBJ2-2, is GAGVSQSPSNKVTEKGKDVELRCDPISGHTALYWYRQSLGQGLEFLIYFQGNSAPDKSGLPSDRFSAERTGGSVSTLTIQRTQQEDSAVYLCASSLNPGLASLGAGELFFGEGSRLTVL.

The chain carries TRBV10-3 and TRBJ2-7, with a tentative D call TRBD1 (5 bases). Germline CDR1 is ENHRY and CDR2 is SYGVKD. This CDR3 is 15 amino acids long. Trimming removed 1 base from V and 2 bases from J, with 12 bases in between. CDR3 DNA: TGTGCCATCAGTGAGTATGAAGGGGCAGCCTACGAGCAGTACTTC. Its translation: CAISEYEGAAYEQYF.

This clone appeared a few times. The rearrangement joins TRBV6-8 to TRBJ2-7; 13 nucleotides agree with TRBD2. CDR1 and CDR2 (germline): MNHGY, SAAAGT. Trimming cost V 4 bases and J 0 bases; bases outside gene matches: 0. The CDR3 is made up of 15 amino acids. Here the CDR3 DNA reads TGTGCCAGCAGTTGGACTAGCGGGAGCTCCTACGAGCAGTACTTC. It specifies CASSWTSGSSYEQYF.

The rearrangement links TRBV28 to TRBJ2-7; 11 bases are shared with TRBD2. From germline, CDR1 is MDHEN and CDR2 SYDVKM. V shed 7 bases and J 4 bases; nucleotides not matched to a gene: 9. The CDR3 has 15 residues. The CDR3 protein is CASTSGTSGSYEQYF. CDR3 DNA: TGTGCCAGCACCTCGGGAACTAGCGGGAGTTACGAGCAGTACTTC. The variable domain in full, with the rest retrieved from reference TRBV28 and TRBJ2-7, is DVKVTQSSRYLVKRTGEKVFLECVQDMDHENMFWYRQDPGLGLRLIYFSYDVKMKEKGDIPEGYSVSREKKERFSLILESASTNQTSMYLCASTSGTSGSYEQYFGPGTRLTVT.

This sequence joins TRBV28 and TRBJ1-6; 7 nucleotides align to TRBD1. CDR3 length equals 17 residues. In germline, CDR1 is MDHEN, CDR2 SYDVKM. J lost 5 bases, V lost 2 bases, and 9 bases had no gene match. This CDR3 is CASSLQFPGTDNSPLHF. The CDR3 bases are TGTGCCAGCAGTTTACAATTTCCCGGGACAGATAATTCACCCCTCCACTTT.

Here the CDR3 DNA reads TGTGCCAGCAGCTTGTTGGGACAGGGAACGGAGACCCAGTACTTC. This codes for CASSLLGQGTETQYF. V usage is TRBV5-6 and J usage is TRBJ2-5, with TRBD1 identical over 9 bases. The trim removed 1 base at V and 5 bases at J, leaving 6 bases unmatched. Germline V gene sequence: CDR1 SGHDT, CDR2 YYEEEE. The CDR3 covers 15 residues.

The gene calls are TRBV6-7 and TRBJ2-2; D unresolved. TRBV6-7 is marked as an open reading frame, function uncertain. Trimming shortened V by 6 bases and J by 3 bases, and 14 bases separated the two germline ends. The CDR3 has 15 residues. CDR3 DNA: TGTGCCAGCAGCCACGACTCAATATACACCGGGGAGCTGTTTTTT. Amino acids: CASSHDSIYTGELFF.

This chain links TRBV7-2 with TRBJ1-1; a weak D match, TRBD1 (6 bases). V lost 7 bases and J 2 bases, leaving 17 bases between the germline ends. The CDR3 consists of 15 residues. Germline assignment: CDR1 SGHTA and CDR2 FQGNSA. DNA for the CDR3: TGTGCCAGCACTCTAACCGGGACACAAAACACTGAAGCTTTCTTT. It yields the protein CASTLTGTQNTEAFF.

The DNA for the CDR3 is TGTGCCAGCAGTTTTTATACTAAATCAGATACGCAGTATTTT. Its protein is CASSFYTKSDTQYF. This chain joins TRBV27 and TRBJ2-3; D remains unclear. The V gene lost 3 bases and the J gene lost 4 bases, with 11 bases spanning the gap. The CDR3 consists of 14 residues. The germline V gene has CDR1 MNHEY and CDR2 SMNVEV (reference sequence).

The sample holds a few counts of this clone. The gene calls are TRBV18 and TRBJ2-5; 7 nucleotides line up with TRBD1. Germline CDR1 and CDR2: KGHSH and LQKENI. This CDR3 is 14 amino acids long. V trimming: 2 bases; J trimming: 6 bases; junction bases outside the gene matches: 6. The CDR3 here is CASSPGTAPQTQYF. CDR3 nucleotide sequence: TGTGCCAGCTCACCAGGGACAGCCCCCCAGACCCAGTACTTC.

Comments on this clone: A junction end diverges from the germline sequence, so it may reflect a read error. V gene TRBV11-1 combines with J gene TRBJ2-7, with TRBD2 identical over 11 bases. Germline V lookup: CDR1 SGHAT, CDR2 FQDESV (reference sequence). This CDR3 region has 17 residues. This CDR3 reads CASRRDVLAGDSHEQYF. The CDR3 DNA follows: TGTGCCAGCAGACGAGACGTACTAGCGGGAGACTCCCACGAGCAGTACTTC. Variable domain in full (rest from reference TRBV11-1 and TRBJ2-7): EAEVAQSPRYKITEKSQAVAFWCDPISGHATLYWYRQILGQGPELLVQFQDESVVDDSQLPKDRFSAERLKGVDSTLKIQPAELGDSAMYLCASRRDVLAGDSHEQYFGPGTRLTVT.

This clone is a singleton in its sample. The J gene is TRBJ2-2, the V gene TRBV25-1; TRBD2 is a possible D gene (6 bases). The CDR3 covers 16 residues. Trimming took off 4 bases at V and 3 bases at J, with 15 bases between the two ends. From germline, CDR1 is MGHDK and CDR2 SYGVNS. CDR3 sequence (DNA): TGTGCCAGCAGTGTGCAGGGACTGTGGGACACCGGGGAGCTGTTTTTT. Protein product: CASSVQGLWDTGELFF.

The CDR3 DNA follows: TGTGCCAGCAGGTACAGACTAGCGGGAGGGCCTGATGAGCAGTTCTTC. Protein product: CASRYRLAGGPDEQFF. The chain couples TRBV6-5 to TRBJ2-1, with TRBD2 identical over 14 bases. The V segment lost 6 bases and the J segment 8 bases; nucleotides outside the gene matches: 9. CDR1 and CDR2 from the germline V gene are MNHEY and SVGAGI. The CDR3 is 16 amino acids.

This chain links TRBV12-5 with TRBJ2-1; 7 bases fit TRBD2. Trimming removed 5 bases from V and 0 bases from J; junction bases left unmatched: 4. The CDR3 is made up of 15 amino acids. In germline, CDR1 is LGHNT, CDR2 FRNRAP. This CDR3 reads CASGLAESSYNEQFF. The CDR3 DNA reads as TGTGCTAGTGGTCTAGCGGAGAGCTCCTACAATGAGCAGTTCTTC.

The CDR3 DNA is TGTGCCAGCAGTCCCAACACAGGGGCCTACAATGAGCAGTTCTTC. This codes for CASSPNTGAYNEQFF. The chain employs TRBV27 and TRBJ2-1; 7 bases map to TRBD1. Per germline, CDR1 MNHEY and CDR2 SMNVEV (reference sequence). CDR3 length equals 15 residues. With 5 bases clipped from V and 2 bases from J, the junction kept 6 bases outside the gene matches.